These 24 T cell receptor beta chains were sequenced from one sample in a study of neurological immune-mediated disorders. The time point here: longitudinal time-point 3. TCRdb processed the 5' RACE reads anew with MiXCR; each CDR3 protein has one entry. Altogether approximately 48,000 distinct CDR3 sequences are present, about 13% being singletons, with the ten largest covering approximately 10%. Sequenced: PBMCs. The receptor source for this set is a male donor with HTLV-1-associated myelopathy (HAM/TSP).

This chain connects TRBV27 to TRBJ1-6; no clear D. The CDR3 loop spans 16 amino acids. V was shortened by 3 bases and J by 0 bases, with 9 bases between the two germline ends. Germline V gene lookup returns CDR1 MNHEY and CDR2 SMNVEV (reference sequence). The CDR3 nucleotides are TGTGCCAGCAGTTTCCACATTAGCTCCTATAATTCACCCCTCCACTTT. It specifies CASSFHISSYNSPLHF.

This clonotype has ten or more counts. V and J are TRBV20-1 and TRBJ1-2; a weak D match, TRBD1 (6 bases). CDR1 is DFQATT and CDR2 is SNEGSKA in the germline V gene (reference sequence). The CDR3 extends over 13 amino acids. V was pared by 4 bases and J by 6 bases, with 15 bases between. DNA of the CDR3: TGCAGTGCTATAGGACAGAGCGGGGATGGCTACACCTTC. Translating it yields CSAIGQSGDGYTF.

At least ten counts were recorded for this clonotype. The genes are TRBV6-5 and TRBJ1-2, with a possible D match to TRBD1 (5 bases). The CDR3 sequence is 15 residues long. The germline V gene encodes CDR1 MNHEY and CDR2 SVGAGI. Trimming shortened V by 0 bases and J by 4 bases, and 12 bases separated the two germline ends. The CDR3 DNA follows: TGTGCCAGCAGTTACTCGGGGGAATCAAGCTATGGCTACACCTTC. Its translation: CASSYSGESSYGYTF.

This clonotype was recorded many times. The J gene is TRBJ2-7, the V gene TRBV7-9; 8 nucleotides align to TRBD2. V trimming: 2 bases; J trimming: 1 base; junction bases outside the gene matches: 10. CDR1 and CDR2 (germline): SEHNR, FQNEAQ (reference sequence). The CDR3 is made up of 17 amino acids. The CDR3 region has the DNA TGTGCCAGCAGCTTACCCCCGGGGGGGGGAAGGTCCTACGAGCAGTACTTC. This encodes CASSLPPGGGRSYEQYF.

The DNA for the CDR3 is TGTGCCAGCATTCCGCGGGGGGGGACATCTTCCCACGAGCAGTACTTC. This translates into CASIPRGGTSSHEQYF. The V call is TRBV28, the J call TRBJ2-7; 9 bases match TRBD2. Germline values: CDR1 MDHEN, CDR2 SYDVKM. This CDR3 spans 16 amino acids. Trimming at V came to 7 bases and at J to 5 bases, leaving 15 bases not matched to a gene.

This clonotype was counted ten times or more. The gene calls are TRBV5-1 and TRBJ1-2; 9 bases fit TRBD1. This CDR3 spans 15 amino acids. The J segment lost 4 bases and the V segment lost 0 bases, leaving 4 bases of the junction unmatched. Germline V gives CDR1 SGHRS, CDR2 YFSETQ. The CDR3 is CASSLAAGQGYGYTF. In DNA form, the CDR3 reads TGCGCCAGCAGCTTGGCCGCGGGACAGGGCTATGGCTACACCTTC. Drawing the rest from reference TRBV5-1 and TRBJ1-2, the complete variable domain is KAGVTQTPRYLIKTRGQQVTLSCSPISGHRSVSWYQQTPGQGLQFLFEYFSETQRNKGNFPGRFSGRQFSNSRSEMNVSTLELGDSALYLCASSLAAGQGYGYTFGSGTRLTVV.

This clonotype was seen repeatedly, ten times or more. This sequence joins TRBV7-2 and TRBJ2-5, with D perhaps TRBD1 (6 bases). The ends were cut back, 5 bases at V and 3 bases at J, with 10 bases in the middle. There are 13 residues in the CDR3. Looked up from germline, CDR1 is SGHTA and CDR2 is FQGNSA. The CDR3 loop reads CASSRAGEETQYF. CDR3 nucleotide sequence: TGTGCCAGCAGCCGCGCAGGGGAAGAGACCCAGTACTTC.

In its sample, this clonotype was seen many times. The chain carries TRBV28 and TRBJ2-3; D is ambiguous. The V end lost 6 bases, the J end lost 5 bases, and 21 bases lay between the germline ends. Germline V gene data show CDR1 as MDHEN and CDR2 as SYDVKM. The CDR3 has 16 amino acids. In DNA form, the CDR3 reads TGTGCCAGCAGGGAGACCTCGGGCCCCTTGGGAGATACGCAGTATTTT. It is translated as CASRETSGPLGDTQYF.

This clonotype was counted ten times or more. The J gene is TRBJ2-1, the V gene TRBV5-6; 8 positions match TRBD1. The CDR3 length is 14 residues. Trimming cost V 4 bases and J 4 bases; bases outside gene matches: 4. CDR1 is SGHDT, CDR2 YYEEEE, per germline. The CDR3, as DNA: TGTGCCAGCAGCGACAGGGGATTTTACAATGAGCAGTTCTTC. Protein sequence: CASSDRGFYNEQFF.

This clonotype was found many times. The chain employs TRBV9 and TRBJ2-1; 8 positions match TRBD2. This CDR3 has 15 amino acids. Germline V gene data show CDR1 as SGDLS and CDR2 as YYNGEE. The V segment lost 4 bases and the J segment 5 bases; nucleotides outside the gene matches: 8. This chain's CDR3 is CASSPTAGGHNEQFF. As DNA, the CDR3 is TGTGCCAGCAGCCCCACCGCGGGGGGCCACAATGAGCAGTTCTTC.

This clonotype was seen at least ten times. The rearrangement uses TRBV10-2 and TRBJ2-5; 7 nucleotides agree with TRBD1. V gave up 7 bases and J gave up 4 bases; unmatched junction bases: 12. The V gene's germline CDR1 is WSHSY and CDR2 SAAADI. This CDR3 is 15 amino acids long. Written as DNA, the CDR3 is TGCGCCAGCACCTCCAGGGGGTTCGTAGGAGAGACCCAGTACTTC. Translation: CASTSRGFVGETQYF.

This clonotype was observed many times. This chain uses TRBV11-3 with TRBJ2-4; no reliable D call. Trimming took 5 bases from V and 0 from J, leaving 8 bases between them. This CDR3 comprises 14 residues. CDR1 SGHNT and CDR2 YENEEA come from the germline V gene. DNA of the CDR3: TGTGCCAGCAGCCCTAGACTAGCCAAAAACATTCAGTACTTC. Protein product: CASSPRLAKNIQYF.

This clonotype was recorded many times. V is TRBV7-9 and J is TRBJ1-1, with D hard to call. There are 13 residues in the CDR3. From germline, CDR1 is SEHNR and CDR2 FQNEAQ (reference sequence). V was shortened by 7 bases and J by 9 bases, with 18 bases between the two germline ends. CDR3 amino acids: CASTSGQSSQAFF. The CDR3 nucleotides read TGTGCCAGCACCTCCGGGCAGAGTTCCCAAGCTTTCTTT.

The chain is built from TRBV20-1 and TRBJ2-5, with 12 bases aligning to TRBD2. The CDR3 is 14 residues long. Trimming took 4 bases from V and 5 from J; bases not matched to a gene: 5. Per germline, CDR1 DFQATT and CDR2 SNEGSKA (reference sequence). As DNA, the CDR3 is TGCAGTGCTACGCGGACTAGCGGGGCGGAGACCCAGTACTTC. It is translated as CSATRTSGAETQYF.

This clonotype was detected many times. The chain combines TRBV5-1 with TRBJ2-3; D is perhaps TRBD2 (7 bases). V was trimmed by 0 bases and J by 5 bases, leaving 13 bases between them. This CDR3 spans 15 amino acids. CDR1 is SGHRS, CDR2 YFSETQ, per germline. The DNA for the CDR3 is TGCGCCAGCAGCTTGGCCGGGGGGCGCGGAGATACGCAGTATTTT. This gives the protein CASSLAGGRGDTQYF. Complete variable domain (other parts from reference TRBV5-1 and TRBJ2-3): KAGVTQTPRYLIKTRGQQVTLSCSPISGHRSVSWYQQTPGQGLQFLFEYFSETQRNKGNFPGRFSGRQFSNSRSEMNVSTLELGDSALYLCASSLAGGRGDTQYFGPGTRLTVL.

The chain employs TRBV18 and TRBJ2-2; tentatively, D is TRBD2 (5 bases). Deletions cut 6 bases from V and 4 bases from J, with 9 bases between. Germline V gene lookup returns CDR1 KGHSH and CDR2 LQKENI. This CDR3 has 13 amino acids. The CDR3 region is CASSEGCTGELFF. The CDR3 nucleotides read TGTGCCAGCTCCGAGGGATGCACCGGGGAGCTGTTTTTT.

The sample holds many counts of this clonotype. V and J are TRBV12-3 or TRBV12-4 and TRBJ1-4; D is possibly TRBD1 (6 bases). The CDR3 sequence is 15 residues long. Trimming shortened V by 3 bases and J by 5 bases, and 13 bases separated the two germline ends. The CDR3 region is CASSLVVGGNEKLFF. In DNA, the CDR3 is TGTGCCAGCAGTTTGGTCGTAGGGGGAAATGAAAAACTGTTTTTT.

Many counts were recorded for this clonotype. The gene calls are TRBV6-1 and TRBJ1-4, with unresolved D. V was cut by 4 bases and J by 6 bases, with 12 bases left in between. The CDR3 totals 14 residues. Germline V gene lookup returns CDR1 MNHNS and CDR2 SASEGT. The CDR3 region is CASSGVTVYEKLFF. CDR3 sequence (DNA): TGTGCCAGCAGTGGAGTAACAGTTTATGAAAAACTGTTTTTT.

This clonotype was found many times. This chain connects TRBV27 to TRBJ2-1, with no clear D. From germline, CDR1 is MNHEY and CDR2 SMNVEV (reference sequence). This CDR3 has 15 amino acids. V gave up 2 bases and J gave up 2 bases, with 10 bases separating them. CDR3 amino acids: CASSLLPRTYNEQFF. The CDR3 nucleotides read TGTGCCAGCAGTTTACTTCCTAGGACCTACAATGAGCAGTTCTTC.

This clonotype was detected a few times. The chain employs TRBV5-6 and TRBJ1-2; 10 nucleotides agree with TRBD1. With V trimmed by 2 bases and J by 2 bases, 6 bases remained unmatched. Germline CDR1 SGHDT, CDR2 YYEEEE. The CDR3 covers 16 residues. CDR3 bases: TGTGCCAGCAGCTTTTCCCCGGGACAGGGGAACTATGGCTACACCTTC. Its protein is CASSFSPGQGNYGYTF.

This clonotype was seen repeatedly, ten times or more. This chain links TRBV27 with TRBJ2-1; 11 nucleotides match TRBD1. The CDR3 covers 17 residues. The V gene end was trimmed by 2 bases and the J gene end by 8 bases; junction bases not matched to a gene: 11. CDR1 and CDR2 (germline): MNHEY, SMNVEV (reference sequence). DNA for the CDR3: TGTGCCAGCAGTTTAAAATATCGGTGGGACAGGGGGGATGAGCAGTTCTTC. It is translated as CASSLKYRWDRGDEQFF.

This clonotype showed up many times. The chain links TRBV20-1 to TRBJ2-7; a weak D match, TRBD2 (6 bases). V lost 5 bases, J lost 6 bases, and 20 bases lay in between. This CDR3 is 14 amino acids long. In germline, CDR1 is DFQATT, CDR2 SNEGSKA (reference sequence). In DNA, the CDR3 is TGCAGTGCTTATGAAAATGGCGGGGTTGGCGAGCAGTACTTC. It yields the protein CSAYENGGVGEQYF.

This clonotype was counted at least ten times. This rearrangement joins TRBV9 to TRBJ2-2, with 13 bases matching TRBD2. Germline CDR1 is SGDLS and CDR2 is YYNGEE. Trimming took 7 bases from V and 5 from J; bases not matched to a gene: 8. This CDR3 spans 16 amino acids. The CDR3 loop reads CASGIGLAGATGELFF. The DNA of the CDR3 is TGTGCCAGCGGAATCGGACTAGCGGGGGCTACCGGGGAGCTGTTTTTT. Based on the CDR3 plus reference TRBV9 and TRBJ2-2, the full variable domain is DSGVTQTPKHLITATGQRVTLRCSPRSGDLSVYWYQQSLDQGLQFLIQYYNGEERAKGNILERFSAQQFPDLHSELNLSSLELGDSALYFCASGIGLAGATGELFFGEGSRLTVL.

Many counts were recorded for this clonotype. The chain recombines TRBV2 with TRBJ1-3; 7 bases align to TRBD1. CDR1 is SNHLY and CDR2 is FYNNEI in the germline V gene. Trimming removed 4 bases from V and 0 bases from J; junction bases left unmatched: 6. The CDR3 has 16 residues. CDR3 region: CASSVWTGPSGNTIYF. In DNA form, the CDR3 reads TGTGCCAGCAGTGTTTGGACAGGCCCCTCTGGAAACACCATATATTTT.